What follows describes a single T cell receptor beta chain. Its matching antigen is unknown. These data originate in a study of cytomegalovirus exposure and HLA in healthy donors. The PCR had 60 Vbeta and 13 Jbeta primers. Repertoires were generated with immunoSEQ multiplex PCR, while TCRdb's copy carries only in-frame clones and drops some. The sample records about 110,000 clones, just over 70% being singletons. The CDR3 is 14 residues long. V dropped 6 bases and J dropped 4; count of bases not matched to a gene: 5. From germline, CDR1 is SNHLY and CDR2 FYNNEI. Study findings and constraints: Productive rates of about 90% or about 30% were seen for most TCR beta V segments in an earlier analysis. Clonal expansion, a later analysis showed, was greater in HLA-associated TCR beta chains than in equally common others.

The specimen was PBMCs. V usage is TRBV2 and J usage is TRBJ2-3; the match to TRBD2 covers 9 bases. This receptor was taken from a boy aged 5-17 years in good health and CMV-seronegative. The chain's CDR3 is CASRRAGGSDTQYF. The DNA for the CDR3 is TGTGCCAGCAGACGAGCGGGGGGTTCAGATACGCAGTATTTT.